What follows are 20 T cell receptor beta chains derived from one specimen sequenced in a study of cytomegalovirus exposure and HLA in healthy donors. Profiled with immunoSEQ multiplex PCR; TCRdb holds only in-frame clones, not every one. Altogether 80,000 to 100,000 clones are present, approximately 88% being singletons, with the ten largest covering 3% to 4.5%. The sequenced sample consisted of PBMCs. The receptors originated from a woman aged 25 to 39 in good health and CMV-seronegative.

This sequence joins TRBV6-6 and TRBJ1-6; TRBD1 agrees at 7 bases. The V segment lost 10 bases and the J segment 8 bases; nucleotides outside the gene matches: 17. The germline V gene encodes CDR1 MNHNY and CDR2 SVGAGI (reference sequence). This CDR3 is built from 16 residues. Here the CDR3 DNA reads TGTGCCACCACCGGGCCAGGGGGAGTCAGGTATTCACCCCTCCACTTT. Translated: CATTGPGGVRYSPLHF.

The chain couples TRBV7-3 to TRBJ1-1; TRBD1 matches at 9 bases. Losses at the gene ends were 5 bases for V and 4 bases for J; bases not matched to a gene: 5. There are 14 residues in the CDR3. Germline-derived CDR1 and CDR2 are SGHTA and FQGTGA. The CDR3 here is CASSPRTGVTEAFF. CDR3 bases: TGTGCCAGCAGCCCTCGGACAGGGGTCACTGAAGCTTTCTTT.

A single count supports this clone. The sample contains more than one DNA sequence encoding this CDR3. The chain uses TRBV5-1 and TRBJ2-2, with 7 bases aligning to TRBD1. J gave up 5 bases and V 0 bases, and 1 base lay outside the gene matches. CDR3 length: 14 residues. Germline V gives CDR1 SGHRS, CDR2 YFSETQ. The CDR3: CASSLGQGTGELFF. As DNA, the CDR3 is TGCGCCAGCAGCTTGGGACAGGGAACCGGGGAGCTGTTTTTT.

The chain carries TRBV6-5 and TRBJ1-5; no clear D gene. CDR3 length: 11 residues. Germline CDR1 MNHEY, CDR2 SVGAGI. V was clipped by 8 bases and J by 8 bases, with 10 bases between them. The DNA for the CDR3 is TGTGCCAGCGGTGTTCGGGAGCCCCAGCATTTT. Translated, it gives CASGVREPQHF.

The chain combines TRBV7-9 with TRBJ2-3, with 7 nucleotides matching TRBD1. The CDR3 consists of 15 residues. The V gene end was trimmed by 4 bases and the J gene end by 3 bases; junction bases not matched to a gene: 7. In germline, CDR1 is SEHNR, CDR2 FQNEAQ (reference sequence). CDR3 sequence reads: CASSSYTGVTDTQYF. As DNA, the CDR3 is TGTGCCAGCAGCTCCTACACAGGGGTTACAGATACGCAGTATTTT.

The CDR3 DNA is TGTGCCAGCAGCGTTGGCAGGGACAGGAGAATCTATGGCTACACCTTC. Residues: CASSVGRDRRIYGYTF. V gene TRBV9 combines with J gene TRBJ1-2; TRBD1 agrees at 8 bases. V trimming: 2 bases; J trimming: 4 bases; junction bases outside the gene matches: 10. Germline CDR1 SGDLS, CDR2 YYNGEE. The CDR3 has 16 amino acids.

The chain couples TRBV10-1 to TRBJ2-3, with TRBD2 matching over 8 bases. CDR3 length equals 12 residues. Per germline, CDR1 WNHNN and CDR2 SYGVQD (reference sequence). The ends lost 5 bases at V and 13 bases at J; junction bases unmatched: 8. The CDR3 loop reads CASSLMTSEKYF. For the CDR3, the DNA is TGCGCCAGCAGTCTAATGACTAGCGAAAAGTATTTT.

This chain connects TRBV2 to TRBJ2-1, with D possibly being TRBD1 (7 bases). V gave up 4 bases and J gave up 7 bases, with 14 bases separating them. This CDR3 has 14 amino acids. The germline gives CDR1 SNHLY, CDR2 FYNNEI. The CDR3 protein is CASSGQGGHNEQFF. CDR3 in DNA: TGTGCCAGCAGTGGGCAGGGGGGACATAATGAGCAGTTCTTC. Drawing the rest from reference TRBV2 and TRBJ2-1, the complete variable domain is EPEVTQTPSHQVTQMGQEVILRCVPISNHLYFYWYRQILGQKVEFLVSFYNNEISEKSEIFDDQFSVERPDGSNFTLKIRSTKLEDSAMYFCASSGQGGHNEQFFGPGTRLTVL.

The count of this clone is one. The gene calls are TRBV6-1 and TRBJ1-2; 7 nucleotides align to TRBD1. Germline lookup yields CDR1 MNHNS and CDR2 SASEGT. There are 14 residues in the CDR3. J lost 1 base, V lost 4 bases, and 3 bases had no gene match. The DNA of the CDR3 is TGTGCCAGCAGTGCCAGGGGGATTAACTATGGCTACACCTTC. This gives the protein CASSARGINYGYTF.

The chain couples TRBV9 to TRBJ2-3, with 7 bases identical to TRBD2. The V gene end was trimmed by 0 bases and the J gene end by 1 base; junction bases not matched to a gene: 2. Germline-derived CDR1 and CDR2 are SGDLS and YYNGEE. The CDR3 extends over 15 amino acids. The CDR3 loop is CASSVGGGGTDTQYF. CDR3 coding DNA: TGTGCCAGCAGCGTAGGGGGGGGAGGCACAGATACGCAGTATTTT.

V is TRBV5-6 and J is TRBJ2-1, with 13 nucleotides matching TRBD2. The J segment lost 2 bases and the V segment lost 3 bases, leaving 5 bases of the junction unmatched. The CDR3 is made up of 17 amino acids. Germline V gene lookup returns CDR1 SGHDT and CDR2 YYEEEE. CDR3 region: CASSSLTSGGPYNEQFF. In nucleotides, the CDR3 is TGTGCCAGCAGCTCCCTGACTAGCGGGGGGCCCTACAATGAGCAGTTCTTC.

This clone appeared once. V usage is TRBV27 and J usage is TRBJ2-4; D is possibly TRBD1 (6 bases). V lost 5 bases, J lost 5 bases, and 19 bases lay in between. The germline gives CDR1 MNHEY, CDR2 SMNVEV (reference sequence). This CDR3 contains 16 residues. The CDR3 DNA follows: TGTGCCAGCAGTCTGGACAGTGCATTTACTCAAAACATTCAGTACTTC. This sequence encodes CASSLDSAFTQNIQYF.

This clone was counted once. The chain is built from TRBV5-1 and TRBJ2-3, with TRBD2 identical over 8 bases. V was clipped by 4 bases and J by 7 bases; unmatched bases: 11. Germline CDR1 reads SGHRS; CDR2 reads YFSETQ. The CDR3 length is 15 residues. The CDR3 loop reads CASSLSGASLNTQYF. CDR3 nucleotide sequence: TGCGCCAGCAGCCTTAGCGGGGCTTCTTTGAATACGCAGTATTTT.

This chain uses TRBV5-1 with TRBJ2-5, with TRBD2 identical over 8 bases. The CDR3 is 17 amino acids. V was pared by 4 bases and J by 5 bases, with 16 bases of the junction left unmatched. Germline lookup yields CDR1 SGHRS and CDR2 YFSETQ. CDR3 in amino acids: CASSALLSRGVRETQYF. For the CDR3, the DNA is TGCGCCAGCAGCGCCCTTCTTTCGCGGGGGGTTCGGGAGACCCAGTACTTC.

The V call is TRBV28, the J call TRBJ1-1, with 8 bases lining up with TRBD1. The germline gives CDR1 MDHEN, CDR2 SYDVKM. The V and J ends lost 6 bases and 0 bases, in that order; junction bases with no gene match: 3. This CDR3 spans 14 amino acids. The CDR3 nucleotides read TGTGCCAGCAGAGGGACAGGCATGAACACTGAAGCTTTCTTT. Translated, it gives CASRGTGMNTEAFF.

The chain employs TRBV6-5 and TRBJ1-1, with D possibly matching TRBD1 (5 bases). Germline CDR1 is MNHEY and CDR2 is SVGAGI. The V end lost 6 bases, the J end lost 1 base, and 15 bases lay between the germline ends. The CDR3 totals 15 residues. In DNA form, the CDR3 reads TGTGCCAGCAGCTTTAAGGGGTTCTCGAACACTGAAGCTTTCTTT. It specifies CASSFKGFSNTEAFF.

The chain combines TRBV10-2 with TRBJ2-7; 8 positions agree with TRBD1. The ends lost 5 bases at V and 2 bases at J; junction bases unmatched: 5. The germline CDR1 and CDR2 sequences are WSHSY and SAAADI. The CDR3 extends over 14 amino acids. The CDR3 loop reads CASSPGQAPYEQYF. The CDR3 DNA reads as TGCGCCAGCAGTCCGGGACAGGCTCCCTACGAGCAGTACTTC.

The chain is built from TRBV7-6 and TRBJ1-4; a weak D match, TRBD1 (5 bases). Germline V lookup: CDR1 SGHVS, CDR2 FNYEAQ. The V end was cut by 5 bases, the J end by 1 base, with 8 bases between. This CDR3 comprises 14 residues. CDR3 nucleotides: TGTGCCAGCAGCCGACAGATAACTAATGAAAAACTGTTTTTT. This codes for CASSRQITNEKLFF.

This chain links TRBV6-5 with TRBJ1-4; perhaps TRBD1 as D (6 bases). CDR1 is MNHEY and CDR2 is SVGAGI in the germline V gene. V gave up 5 bases and J gave up 7 bases, with 14 bases separating them. The CDR3 totals 14 residues. The CDR3 reads CASSQQGYGEKLFF. DNA for the CDR3: TGTGCCAGCAGTCAACAGGGTTATGGTGAAAAACTGTTTTTT.

The chain couples TRBV7-9 to TRBJ2-1, with 11 bases fitting TRBD2. Per the germline V gene, CDR1 is SEHNR and CDR2 is FQNEAQ (reference sequence). The length of the CDR3 is 16 residues. The J segment lost 8 bases and the V segment lost 2 bases, leaving 8 bases of the junction unmatched. This chain's CDR3 is CASSLRLAGGGDEQFF. DNA for the CDR3: TGTGCCAGCAGCTTACGCCTAGCGGGAGGTGGGGATGAGCAGTTCTTC.